This TCR beta chain was identified in a study of neurological immune-mediated disorders. General observations from the study: None of the CDR3 amino acid sequences of expanded clones were shared across subjects, and this suggested private repertoires in all groups.

This CDR3 has 18 residues. The germline CDR1 and CDR2 sequences are ENHRY and SYGVKD. Trimming cost V 4 bases and J 1 base; bases outside gene matches: 11. Synthesis of cDNA was accomplished via 5'RACE employing 10-nucleotide random UMIs. Each CDR3 protein is one row after TCRdb ran MiXCR on the 5' RACE reads. The table includes tens of thousands of distinct CDR3 sequences, 9.5% to 15% detected once. This clonotype appeared many times. Its antigen is as yet unknown. Time point specified: longitudinal time-point 3. The specimen sequenced was PBMCs. The genes are TRBV10-3 and TRBJ2-3; 10 bases map to TRBD2. This sequence was found in a male donor with HTLV-1-associated myelopathy (HAM/TSP). CDR3 protein: CAISGRPGTSVGTDTQYF. CDR3 DNA: TGTGCCATCAGTGGCCGGCCCGGGACTAGCGTGGGCACAGATACGCAGTATTTT.